Given below is one T cell receptor beta chain in context. Its antigen remains unknown. The ends were cut back, 4 bases at V and 4 bases at J, with 16 bases in the middle. This CDR3 is 15 amino acids long. Germline lookup yields CDR1 ENHRY and CDR2 SYGVKD. The data are from a study of cytomegalovirus exposure and HLA in healthy donors. The PCR was carried out with 60 Vbeta primers and 13 Jbeta primers. Repertoires were generated with immunoSEQ multiplex PCR, while TCRdb's copy carries only in-frame clones and drops some. Listed are 53,000 or so clones; 6% to 7% falls within the top ten. Study observations and caveats: Being indistinguishable, some V segments were excluded, TRBV6-2 and TRBV6-3 among them. Donors belonging to an Asian-associated ancestry cluster reportedly showed fewer N-insertions in productive TCRs than the approximately 700-donor mean, according to what a later analysis found. Researchers reported in a later analysis that a missense DCLRE1C variant was tied to TCR beta V- and J-gene trimming.

This chain joins TRBV10-3 and TRBJ2-5; no firm D call. The specimen was PBMCs. The TCR sequence derives from a male donor in good health and CMV-seropositive. As DNA, the CDR3 is TGTGCCATCAGTGTGGGCCCCGAGAGCCCAGAGACCCAGTACTTC. Protein: CAISVGPESPETQYF.